These 20 T cell receptor beta chains were all obtained from the same sample, sequenced in a study of siplizumab effects on memory and regulatory T cells (dated by TCRdb to the late 2010s). Libraries were constructed by the immunoSEQ multiplex PCR assay. In its TCRdb copy, this immuneACCESS table keeps in-frame sequences only and misses some clones. Where compared with another copy, unresolved V genes explain less than half of these, and the others have no known cause. The sample data list about 100,000 clones, and around nine tenths of these were observed just once. The ten biggest clones cover more than 0.95% of the sample. The sample was CD4+ T cells sorted from blood. These receptors were collected from a human donor in good health.

This chain links TRBV30 with TRBJ1-2; D unclear. Germline values: CDR1 GTSNPN, CDR2 SVGIG (reference sequence). There are 12 residues in the CDR3. Trimming took off 3 bases at V and 6 bases at J, with 11 bases between the two ends. CDR3 DNA: TGTGCCTGGAGCCTGAAGCAAAATGGCTACACCTTC. It is translated as CAWSLKQNGYTF.

The DNA for the CDR3 is TGTGCCAGCCGGGAATCCTCTGGAAACACCATATATTTT. Protein product: CASRESSGNTIYF. The chain is built from TRBV28 and TRBJ1-3, with D hard to call. The germline V gene has CDR1 MDHEN and CDR2 SYDVKM. The CDR3 consists of 13 residues. The V end lost 8 bases, the J end lost 0 bases, and 8 bases lay between the germline ends.

The chain uses TRBV18 and TRBJ1-2, with D perhaps matching TRBD1 (5 bases). The CDR3 runs 14 residues. Germline-derived CDR1 and CDR2 are KGHSH and LQKENI. The V end was cut by 3 bases, the J end by 2 bases, with 10 bases between. The CDR3 coding sequence is TGTGCCAGCTCACCGAGGGGACCGAACTATGGCTACACCTTC. Translating it yields CASSPRGPNYGYTF.

The CDR3 DNA reads as TGTGCCAGCAGTGAAGTGCCAGGGGTTCAAGAGACCCAGTACTTC. This translates into CASSEVPGVQETQYF. The genes are TRBV6-1 and TRBJ2-5, with a weak D call TRBD1 (6 bases). With 1 base removed from V and 2 bases from J, the gap between germline ends came to 11 bases. Germline CDR1 and CDR2: MNHNS and SASEGT. The CDR3 consists of 15 residues.

The V and J genes are TRBV27 and TRBJ2-1, with D possibly matching TRBD2 (6 bases). The germline V and J ends were trimmed by 7 bases and 3 bases, with 19 bases remaining between them. The CDR3 spans 16 residues. Germline assignment: CDR1 MNHEY and CDR2 SMNVEV (reference sequence). The CDR3 sequence is CASKTVIAERYNEQFF. The DNA of the CDR3 is TGTGCCAGCAAGACAGTAATAGCGGAACGCTACAATGAGCAGTTCTTC.

This chain links TRBV5-6 with TRBJ1-2; TRBD1 agrees at 10 bases. The CDR3 sequence is 15 residues long. CDR1 and CDR2 (germline): SGHDT, YYEEEE. With V trimmed by 5 bases and J by 5 bases, 9 bases remained unmatched. The CDR3 bases are TGTGCCAGCAGTATTCCTGGGACAGGGGTATATGGCTACACCTTC. It specifies CASSIPGTGVYGYTF. Using reference TRBV5-6 and TRBJ1-2 for the parts outside the CDR3, the full variable domain is DAGVTQSPTHLIKTRGQQVTLRCSPKSGHDTVSWYQQALGQGPQFIFQYYEEEERQRGNFPDRFSGHQFPNYSSELNVNALLLGDSALYLCASSIPGTGVYGYTFGSGTRLTVV.

The chain is built from TRBV6-6 and TRBJ1-1, with D unresolved. The germline V and J ends were trimmed by 7 bases and 1 base, with 4 bases remaining between them. This CDR3 region has 11 residues. The germline V gene encodes CDR1 MNHNY and CDR2 SVGAGI (reference sequence). The CDR3 loop reads CASMGNTEAFF. The CDR3, as DNA: TGTGCCAGCATGGGGAACACTGAAGCTTTCTTT.

The V gene is TRBV25-1, the J gene TRBJ1-2; a weak D match, TRBD1 (5 bases). Between the trimmed V and J ends, which lost 4 bases and 3 bases, there was a span of 18 bases. The length of the CDR3 is 16 residues. Germline V lookup: CDR1 MGHDK, CDR2 SYGVNS. The DNA of the CDR3 is TGTGCCAGCAGTGGTAAGGGAAAGTTGGGGGACTATGGCTACACCTTC. This codes for CASSGKGKLGDYGYTF.

The chain joins TRBV19 to TRBJ1-2; possibly TRBD1 for D (5 bases). This CDR3 spans 15 amino acids. The ends were cut back, 4 bases at V and 1 base at J, with 13 bases in the middle. Germline CDR1 reads LNHDA; CDR2 reads SQIVND (reference sequence). Here the CDR3 reads CASSKPGQGNYGYTF. CDR3 sequence (DNA): TGTGCCAGTAGTAAACCAGGGCAGGGTAACTATGGCTACACCTTC.

The V call is TRBV19, the J call TRBJ2-1; TRBD1 aligns across 7 bases. V dropped 0 bases and J dropped 8; count of bases not matched to a gene: 4. Germline CDR1 LNHDA, CDR2 SQIVND (reference sequence). This CDR3 has 14 residues. CDR3 loop: CASSIEIGGHEQFF. CDR3 sequence (DNA): TGTGCCAGTAGTATAGAGATAGGGGGCCATGAGCAGTTCTTC.

The V and J genes are TRBV27 and TRBJ1-5, with 9 bases aligning to TRBD1. Germline CDR1 is MNHEY and CDR2 is SMNVEV (reference sequence). The CDR3 consists of 14 residues. V shed 5 bases, J shed 8 bases, and the junction held 7 bases outside the gene matches. CDR3 coding DNA: TGTGCCAGCAGTCCAGGGACAGGGTACGAGCCCCAGCATTTT. This translates into CASSPGTGYEPQHF.

The chain carries TRBV6-6 and TRBJ1-1; D is perhaps TRBD1 (5 bases). CDR1 is MNHNY and CDR2 is SVGAGI in the germline V gene (reference sequence). The CDR3 covers 16 residues. V was trimmed by 7 bases and J by 4 bases, leaving 22 bases between them. CDR3 in amino acids: CASTPSRGGIGTEAFF. The CDR3 DNA is TGTGCCAGCACCCCGAGCCGTGGGGGGATTGGCACTGAAGCTTTCTTT.

This sequence joins TRBV6-1 and TRBJ1-5; D remains unclear. V lost 1 base to trimming and J lost 6 bases, with 4 bases between them. This CDR3 spans 12 amino acids. Germline-derived CDR1 and CDR2 are MNHNS and SASEGT. The chain's CDR3 is CASSEVLQPQHF. CDR3 in DNA: TGTGCCAGCAGTGAAGTACTTCAGCCCCAGCATTTT.

In its sample, this clone was seen once. The chain has TRBV28 and TRBJ2-3, with D unclear. The germline V and J ends were trimmed by 7 bases and 2 bases, with 10 bases remaining between them. The CDR3 has 13 residues. CDR1 and CDR2 from the germline V gene are MDHEN and SYDVKM. CDR3 sequence reads: CASKGPVTDTQYF. CDR3 coding DNA: TGTGCCAGCAAAGGCCCAGTCACAGATACGCAGTATTTT.

This chain connects TRBV2 to TRBJ2-2; D is unresolved. Germline V gene lookup returns CDR1 SNHLY and CDR2 FYNNEI. This CDR3 contains 13 residues. V was trimmed by 3 bases and J by 6 bases, leaving 8 bases between them. CDR3 region: CASSELWAGELFF. In DNA, the CDR3 is TGTGCCAGCAGTGAGTTATGGGCCGGGGAGCTGTTTTTT.

The chain couples TRBV12-5 to TRBJ1-2; D gene ambiguous. CDR3 length equals 12 residues. Germline loops: CDR1 LGHNT, CDR2 FRNRAP. V lost 10 bases, J lost 2 bases, and 11 bases lay in between. CDR3 loop: CATWRLNYGYTF. CDR3 nucleotide sequence: TGTGCTACGTGGCGGTTAAACTATGGCTACACCTTC.

This clone came up a few times. This chain joins TRBV7-2 and TRBJ1-1; the D gene is possibly TRBD1 (5 bases). The CDR3 is made up of 13 amino acids. V was trimmed by 5 bases and J by 6 bases, leaving 13 bases between them. CDR1 SGHTA and CDR2 FQGNSA come from the germline V gene. DNA of the CDR3: TGTGCCAGCAGCCGCCCGGGGGGGGCTGAAGCTTTCTTT. This gives the protein CASSRPGGAEAFF.

The rearrangement links TRBV25-1 to TRBJ2-7, with TRBD2 as a possible D gene (6 bases). Germline V CDR1 and CDR2: MGHDK, SYGVNS. The CDR3 runs 15 residues. Trimming took off 1 base at V and 3 bases at J, with 13 bases between the two ends. CDR3: CASSELGGVGYEQYF. The CDR3 DNA reads as TGTGCCAGCAGTGAATTGGGGGGAGTAGGCTACGAGCAGTACTTC.

The J gene is TRBJ2-2, the V gene TRBV2; TRBD2 might be the D (7 bases). This CDR3 region has 14 residues. CDR1 is SNHLY and CDR2 is FYNNEI in the germline V gene. The V end was cut by 6 bases, the J end by 4 bases, with 12 bases between. The CDR3 is CASSPRGATGELFF. The CDR3 region has the DNA TGTGCCAGCAGCCCTCGGGGGGCCACCGGGGAGCTGTTTTTT.

The chain combines TRBV6-5 with TRBJ2-7, with D perhaps assigned TRBD1 or TRBD2 (5 bases each). The CDR3 contains 13 residues. Trimming removed 5 bases at V and 2 bases at J, with 10 bases between. CDR1 is MNHEY, CDR2 SVGAGI, per germline. CDR3 sequence (DNA): TGTGCCAGCAGTCGGGGCAGTACCTACGAGCAGTACTTC. Translated: CASSRGSTYEQYF.